A selection of T cell receptor beta chains follows, all from one sample in a study of shared clonotypes between healthy human individuals. The repertoire was sequenced with immunoSEQ multiplex PCR; TCRdb's copy has only in-frame clones and lacks some. The table has 650,000 to 800,000 clones, 72% seen once. Material: memory CD4+ T cells sorted from blood. The receptor source for this set is a woman aged 30 to 39 in good health. The CDR3 runs from the conserved cysteine through the conserved F or W. Each record gives: J gene, clone size, V gene, D gene, CDR3 DNA, CDR3 protein. The D gene is left open where the match is weak. The listing skips clone size in some rows; elsewhere it reads once, few, many or a size class.

J: TRBJ2-1
size: NA
V: TRBV18
D: NA
DNA: TGTGCCAGCTCACCACCCGCCCTGAGCTCCTACAATGAGCAGTTCTTC
CDR3: CASSPPALSSYNEQFF

J: TRBJ2-5
size: NA
V: TRBV10-2
D: TRBD1
DNA: TGCGCCAGCAGTTTGGACAGGGTAGAGACCCAGTACTTC
CDR3: CASSLDRVETQYF

J: TRBJ2-5
size: once
V: TRBV10-1
D: NA
DNA: TGCGCCAGCAGTGAGACCTTCCGGGAGACCCAGTACTTC
CDR3: CASSETFRETQYF

J: TRBJ1-5
size: NA
V: TRBV19
D: NA
DNA: TGTGCCAGTAGTATTAGGACACTTAGCAATCAGCCCCAGCATTTT
CDR3: CASSIRTLSNQPQHF

J: TRBJ1-5
size: NA
V: TRBV7-6
D: NA
DNA: TGTGCCAGCAGCCTCCCCGGGCAGCCCCAGCATTTT
CDR3: CASSLPGQPQHF

J: TRBJ1-4
size: NA
V: TRBV18
D: NA
DNA: TGTGCCAGCTCACCGAGGGGCGCAACTAATGAAAAACTGTTTTTT
CDR3: CASSPRGATNEKLFF

J: TRBJ2-7
size: NA
V: TRBV19
D: TRBD2
DNA: TGTGCCAGTAGCCCCCCCGGGAGGGGGTTTGAATCCTACGAGCAGTACTTC
CDR3: CASSPPGRGFESYEQYF

J: TRBJ2-3
size: NA
V: TRBV4-1
D: NA
DNA: TGCGCCAGCAGCCAAGACGGCCTCGGCGATACGCAGTATTTT
CDR3: CASSQDGLGDTQYF

J: TRBJ2-5
size: NA
V: TRBV23-1
D: NA
DNA: TGCGCCAGCACCACCAAAAGCGTACCGAGGGAGACCCAGTACTTC
CDR3: CASTTKSVPRETQYF

J: TRBJ1-3
size: NA
V: TRBV12-5
D: NA
DNA: TGTGCTAGTGGTTTGGGGGACCGTCTCTCTGGAAACACCATATATTTT
CDR3: CASGLGDRLSGNTIYF

J: TRBJ2-2
size: once
V: TRBV2
D: TRBD1
DNA: TGTGCCAGCAGTGGCCGGGACAGGTCCCGGCCCGGGGAGCTGTTTTTT
CDR3: CASSGRDRSRPGELFF

J: TRBJ1-5
size: few
V: TRBV30
D: NA
DNA: TGTGCCTGGAGTCCGTCGGGCAATCAGCCCCAGCATTTT
CDR3: CAWSPSGNQPQHF

J: TRBJ2-7
size: many
V: TRBV4-1
D: TRBD2
DNA: TGCGCCAGCAGCCAAATAGACTTGGGACTAGCAGCCTACGAGCAGTACTTC
CDR3: CASSQIDLGLAAYEQYF

J: TRBJ2-5
size: NA
V: TRBV11-2
D: NA
DNA: TGTGCCAGCAGCTTAGAACAAGAGACCCAGTACTTC
CDR3: CASSLEQETQYF

J: TRBJ2-7
size: NA
V: TRBV4-2
D: NA
DNA: TGTGCCAGCAGCGTCAGTGGCGTCGGAGGGGGGCAGTACTTC
CDR3: CASSVSGVGGGQYF

J: TRBJ2-3
size: NA
V: TRBV19
D: TRBD1
DNA: TGTGCCAGTAGTATGCCGGGACAGGGCCCAGATACGCAGTATTTT
CDR3: CASSMPGQGPDTQYF

J: TRBJ2-1
size: many
V: TRBV28
D: NA
DNA: TGTGCCAGCGGACTTAGGGACAATGAGCAGTTCTTC
CDR3: CASGLRDNEQFF

J: TRBJ2-7
size: NA
V: TRBV5-1
D: TRBD1
DNA: TGCGCCAGCAGCTCGGGACAGGGGTTGCGAGAGCAGTACTTC
CDR3: CASSSGQGLREQYF

J: TRBJ2-3
size: NA
V: TRBV19
D: TRBD2
DNA: TGTGCCAGTAGTATAATGGGGGGGACCCCAGATACGCAGTATTTT
CDR3: CASSIMGGTPDTQYF

J: TRBJ1-5
size: NA
V: TRBV6-1
D: NA
DNA: TGTGCCAGCAGTGACTGGGGGCGCGGGCCCCAGCATTTT
CDR3: CASSDWGRGPQHF

J: TRBJ1-2
size: NA
V: TRBV6-1
D: NA
DNA: TGTGCCAGCAGTGAAGTTCGAGGGAGCTATGGCTACACCTTC
CDR3: CASSEVRGSYGYTF

J: TRBJ2-5
size: NA
V: TRBV4-1
D: TRBD2
DNA: TGCGCCAGCAGCCACCTGGTGACTAGCGGGCGAGAGACCCAGTACTTC
CDR3: CASSHLVTSGRETQYF

J: TRBJ2-1
size: NA
V: TRBV7-6
D: TRBD2
DNA: TGTGCCAGCAGCTTGGGCCCCGGGGCGGGAGGGATCTACAATGAGCAGTTCTTC
CDR3: CASSLGPGAGGIYNEQFF

J: TRBJ2-7
size: NA
V: TRBV5-1
D: NA
DNA: TGCGCCAGCAGCTCGGGACAACTAGAATCCGAGCAGTACTTC
CDR3: CASSSGQLESEQYF

J: TRBJ2-7
size: many
V: TRBV27
D: NA
DNA: TGTGCCAGCAGTTCCCAGGGTATTCCATCCTACGAGCAGTACTTC
CDR3: CASSSQGIPSYEQYF

J: TRBJ1-2
size: NA
V: TRBV6-1
D: NA
DNA: TGTGCCAGCAGTGGGGAGGGGTCACCTCTTGACTATGGCTACACCTTC
CDR3: CASSGEGSPLDYGYTF

J: TRBJ2-3
size: NA
V: TRBV28
D: NA
DNA: TGTGCCAGCAGGGGACTCTTCACAGATACGCAGTATTTT
CDR3: CASRGLFTDTQYF

J: TRBJ2-3
size: NA
V: TRBV5-8
D: TRBD1
DNA: TGTGCCAGCAGCCGCCTACAGGGGGCGGGCACAGATACGCAGTATTTT
CDR3: CASSRLQGAGTDTQYF

J: TRBJ2-7
size: many
V: TRBV21-1
D: NA
DNA: TGTGCCAGCAGTGTAAACCGGGACAAGAGCTCCTACGAGCAGTACTTC
CDR3: CASSVNRDKSSYEQYF

J: TRBJ2-7
size: NA
V: TRBV6-1
D: NA
DNA: TGTGCCAGCAGCGGACAGTACAACGAGCAGTACTTC
CDR3: CASSGQYNEQYF

J: TRBJ2-7
size: NA
V: TRBV25-1
D: TRBD2
DNA: TGTGCCAGCGGACCCAAAATAGCGGGAGGGCCCCACTACGAGCAGTACTTC
CDR3: CASGPKIAGGPHYEQYF

J: TRBJ1-3
size: few
V: TRBV7-9
D: NA
DNA: TGTGCCAGCAGCTTAGGAGAGGGACTCGGAAACACCATATATTTT
CDR3: CASSLGEGLGNTIYF

J: TRBJ1-5
size: NA
V: TRBV19
D: NA
DNA: TGTGCCAGTAGTATAGATGCGTGGCAGCCCCAGCATTTT
CDR3: CASSIDAWQPQHF

J: TRBJ2-1
size: NA
V: TRBV6-5
D: TRBD2
DNA: TGTGCCAGCAGTATGGGACTAGCGGGAAACAATGAGCAGTTCTTC
CDR3: CASSMGLAGNNEQFF

J: TRBJ1-2
size: once
V: TRBV5-4
D: NA
DNA: TGTGCCAGCAGCTTGGGAGCGGGCCTGGGCCCATCTGTTGCGAACACCTTC
CDR3: CASSLGAGLGPSVANTF

J: TRBJ1-1
size: NA
V: TRBV5-4
D: TRBD1
DNA: TGTGCCAGCAGCTCGGTTGTCCGGACAGGAGGAACTGAAGCTTTCTTT
CDR3: CASSSVVRTGGTEAFF

J: TRBJ1-1
size: NA
V: TRBV5-1
D: TRBD1
DNA: TGCGCCAGCAGCTTGACAGGGGGAGGTTATGAAGCTTTCTTT
CDR3: CASSLTGGGYEAFF

J: TRBJ2-1
size: NA
V: TRBV19
D: TRBD2
DNA: TGTGCCAGTAGTATAGAGGGACTAGCGGGAGGCGAGCAGTTCTTC
CDR3: CASSIEGLAGGEQFF

J: TRBJ2-7
size: NA
V: TRBV5-1
D: TRBD2
DNA: TGCGCCAGCAGCCAAACTAGCGGCTCCTACGAGCAGTACTTC
CDR3: CASSQTSGSYEQYF

J: TRBJ2-4
size: NA
V: TRBV7-2
D: NA
DNA: TGTGCCAGCAGCTTAGTTTTAGGGGAAAGAAAAAACATTCAGTACTTC
CDR3: CASSLVLGERKNIQYF

J: TRBJ2-5
size: medium-sized
V: TRBV7-2
D: NA
DNA: TGTGCCAGCAGCCGACAGACAGGGGAGGGAGAGACCCAGTACTTC
CDR3: CASSRQTGEGETQYF

J: TRBJ2-2
size: NA
V: TRBV18
D: NA
DNA: TGTGCCAGCCAAGGAGGGAGTACCGACACCGGGGAGCTGTTTTTT
CDR3: CASQGGSTDTGELFF

J: TRBJ1-2
size: NA
V: TRBV28
D: NA
DNA: TGTGCCAGCAGTTATGGGGGGGCGAATGGCTACACCTTC
CDR3: CASSYGGANGYTF

J: TRBJ2-5
size: once
V: TRBV7-6
D: NA
DNA: TGTGCCAGCAGCTTAAATGGGGAGACCCAGTACTTC
CDR3: CASSLNGETQYF

J: TRBJ2-7
size: NA
V: TRBV28
D: TRBD2
DNA: TGTGCCAGCACCCCAGGAGCGGGAGGTCCCTACGAGCAGTACTTC
CDR3: CASTPGAGGPYEQYF

J: TRBJ1-2
size: NA
V: TRBV28
D: NA
DNA: TGTGCCAGCAGTTTACGGGGGGGCGCGAACTATGGCTACACCTTC
CDR3: CASSLRGGANYGYTF

J: TRBJ1-2
size: many
V: TRBV4-2
D: TRBD1
DNA: TGTGCCAGCAGCCAACCGGGACAGAGAATATATGGCTACACCTTC
CDR3: CASSQPGQRIYGYTF

J: TRBJ2-2
size: once
V: TRBV5-1
D: NA
DNA: TGCGCCAGCAGCTTGTTTGAAGGGAACACCGGGGAGCTGTTTTTT
CDR3: CASSLFEGNTGELFF

J: TRBJ1-1
size: once
V: TRBV9
D: TRBD1
DNA: TGTGCCAGCAGCGTAGCCGGACAGGGGGCCTCTTTTGGTGAAGCTTTCTTT
CDR3: CASSVAGQGASFGEAFF

J: TRBJ1-1
size: NA
V: TRBV23-1
D: NA
DNA: TGCGCCAGCAAGGGGCAGACTTTGAACACTGAAGCTTTCTTT
CDR3: CASKGQTLNTEAFF

J: TRBJ1-5
size: NA
V: TRBV7-2
D: NA
DNA: TGTGCCAGCAGCTTAGATGCACTTAGCAATCAGCCCCAGCATTTT
CDR3: CASSLDALSNQPQHF

J: TRBJ2-2
size: NA
V: TRBV29-1
D: NA
DNA: TGCAGCGTGACATGGTTTGCGAACACCGGGGAGCTGTTTTTT
CDR3: CSVTWFANTGELFF

J: TRBJ1-5
size: NA
V: TRBV6-5
D: NA
DNA: TGTGCCAGCAGGACAGGTCACAATCAGCCCCAGCATTTT
CDR3: CASRTGHNQPQHF